Described below is a single T cell receptor beta chain sequence and its context. The data derive from a study of blood T cell repertoires in COVID-19. Background on the study: The analysed material was cDNA or gDNA that came from T cells, B-cell-depleted T cells, or PBMCs.

Trimming pared 0 bases from V and 3 bases from J, leaving 12 bases between. CDR1 and CDR2 (germline): SGHDT, YYEEEE. CDR3 length: 15 amino acids. Sequencing used immunoSEQ multiplex PCR; TCRdb keeps in-frame clones, though not all of them. Among about 140,000 clones, about four fifths were seen once, and the ten largest hold 5.5%. Sequencing was performed on PBMCs or T cells enriched from blood (not recorded which). The clonotype originates from a man between 35 and 55 years old with acute COVID-19. The chain employs TRBV5-6 and TRBJ1-1; TRBD1 is a possible D gene (6 bases). CDR3 loop: CASSLAGTGHTEAFF. The CDR3 nucleotides are TGTGCCAGCAGCTTGGCGGGAACAGGGCACACTGAAGCTTTCTTT.